These 32 T cell receptor beta chains were all obtained from the same sample, sequenced in a study of identical twins. TCRdb ran MiXCR on the 5' RACE reads and lists one entry per CDR3 protein. The sample has some 660,000 distinct CDR3 sequences; more than 6.5% are singletons. This sample also appeared in a second study, on yellow fever vaccine responses in identical twins.

Sequencing was performed on PBMCs. These receptor sequences come from a woman aged 18-29 years in good health.

This chain joins TRBV6-1 and TRBJ2-2, with 11 nucleotides matching TRBD2. The germline gives CDR1 MNHNS, CDR2 SASEGT. Germline trimming cut 6 bases from V and 3 bases from J; bases unmatched to any gene: 9. CDR3 length: 17 amino acids. CDR3 in DNA: TGTGCCAGCAGCCGGAAAGGACTAGCGGGCGACACCGGGGAGCTGTTTTTT. It is translated as CASSRKGLAGDTGELFF.

Here the CDR3 DNA reads TGTGCCAGTAGTACGACAGGGTGGGCGGATACGCAGTATTTT. This encodes CASSTTGWADTQYF. The chain links TRBV19 to TRBJ2-3; 7 bases agree with TRBD1. V shed 4 bases and J 6 bases; nucleotides not matched to a gene: 7. Germline V gene sequence: CDR1 LNHDA, CDR2 SQIVND (reference sequence). The CDR3 covers 14 residues.

The genes are TRBV20-1 and TRBJ2-2; 7 bases are a match to TRBD1. Germline V gives CDR1 DFQATT, CDR2 SNEGSKA (reference sequence). V lost 4 bases, J lost 7 bases, and 6 bases stayed unmatched. The CDR3 is 13 amino acids. Written as DNA, the CDR3 is TGCAGTGCTAAAGACAGGGTCGGCGGGGAGCTGTTTTTT. It encodes CSAKDRVGGELFF.

This clonotype showed up just a few times. The chain joins TRBV5-1 to TRBJ2-5; 10 bases line up with TRBD1. V gave up 2 bases and J gave up 2 bases; unmatched junction bases: 6. The germline V gene encodes CDR1 SGHRS and CDR2 YFSETQ. The CDR3 has 16 amino acids. The CDR3 coding sequence is TGCGCCAGCAGCTTCCCGGACAGGGGGAGACAAGAGACCCAGTACTTC. Encoded protein: CASSFPDRGRQETQYF.

In its sample, this clonotype was seen many times. V gene TRBV12-3 or TRBV12-4 combines with J gene TRBJ2-2; tentatively, D is TRBD1 (6 bases). This CDR3 spans 13 amino acids. Between the trimmed V and J ends, which lost 5 bases and 5 bases, there was a span of 9 bases. CDR3 nucleotides: TGTGCCAGCAGTATAACAGGGACCGGGGAGCTGTTTTTT. Amino acid sequence: CASSITGTGELFF.

The genes are TRBV5-1 and TRBJ2-5; 12 bases match TRBD1. The junction had 13 bases not matched to a gene; V was cut back by 5 bases and J by 2 bases. CDR1 is SGHRS and CDR2 is YFSETQ in the germline V gene. The CDR3 is 18 residues long. The CDR3 DNA follows: TGCGCCAGCAGTTCCGGGACAGGGGGCCTTTTAGGACAAGAGACCCAGTACTTC. This translates into CASSSGTGGLLGQETQYF.

To note about this clonotype: At one boundary the junction diverges from the germline segment, which might be a read error. The CDR3 DNA reads TGTGCCATCAGCTACGGGCTACCCTACGAGCAGTACTTC. As protein: CAISYGLPYEQYF. The chain recombines TRBV5-5 with TRBJ2-7; D gene uncertain. Germline loops: CDR1 SGHKS, CDR2 YYEKEE (reference sequence). The CDR3 loop spans 13 amino acids.

This clonotype was found once. V usage is TRBV11-3 and J usage is TRBJ2-5; 7 bases map to TRBD1. Germline values: CDR1 SGHNT, CDR2 YENEEA. CDR3 length equals 15 residues. J lost 1 base, V lost 5 bases, and 7 bases had no gene match. The chain's CDR3 is CASSDGTAVQETQYF. The CDR3 nucleotides are TGTGCCAGCAGCGACGGGACAGCCGTCCAAGAGACCCAGTACTTC.

This clonotype showed up just once. This chain links TRBV13 with TRBJ2-2; 11 bases line up with TRBD1. This CDR3 spans 16 amino acids. Trimming at V came to 5 bases and at J to 6 bases, leaving 8 bases not matched to a gene. CDR1 and CDR2 from the germline V gene are PRHDT and FYEKMQ (reference sequence). Written as DNA, the CDR3 is TGTGCCAGCAGCCCAAGGGACAGGGGGTCTGCCGGGGAGCTGTTTTTT. It specifies CASSPRDRGSAGELFF.

The genes are TRBV27 and TRBJ2-5; 9 positions agree with TRBD1. Germline-derived CDR1 and CDR2 are MNHEY and SMNVEV (reference sequence). The trim removed 3 bases at V and 4 bases at J, leaving 3 bases unmatched. The CDR3 extends over 14 amino acids. The CDR3 reads CASSFETGGETQYF. The CDR3 bases are TGTGCCAGCAGTTTCGAGACAGGGGGAGAGACCCAGTACTTC.

This chain connects TRBV29-1 to TRBJ2-3; D possibly corresponds to TRBD2 (7 bases). The CDR3 sequence is 13 residues long. Trimming removed 3 bases from V and 5 bases from J, with 12 bases in between. Germline V gene data show CDR1 as SQVTM and CDR2 as ANQGSEA. The CDR3 loop is CSVDSGGGDTQYF. The CDR3 coding sequence is TGCAGCGTTGATTCGGGGGGCGGAGATACGCAGTATTTT.

The chain has TRBV30 and TRBJ2-6; D is unresolved. The CDR3 spans 14 residues. Germline V gives CDR1 GTSNPN, CDR2 SVGIG (reference sequence). V lost 2 bases to trimming and J lost 2 bases, with 7 bases between them. The CDR3 protein is CAWSYITGANVLTF. CDR3 nucleotides: TGTGCCTGGAGTTATATTACTGGGGCCAACGTCCTGACTTTC.

The sample holds many counts of this clonotype. The CDR3 region has the DNA TGTGCCGCCGGGACAGTTAACTATGGCTACACCTTC. Amino acid sequence: CAAGTVNYGYTF. The chain employs TRBV10-3 and TRBJ1-2, with 7 bases aligning to TRBD1. The CDR3 extends over 12 amino acids. Germline CDR1 is ENHRY and CDR2 is SYGVKD. Trimming at V came to 11 bases and at J to 1 base, leaving 4 bases not matched to a gene.

This chain joins TRBV7-9 and TRBJ2-7; perhaps TRBD1 as D (5 bases). The V gene's germline CDR1 is SEHNR and CDR2 FQNEAQ (reference sequence). The CDR3 has 14 residues. The germline V and J ends were trimmed by 4 bases and 1 base, with 11 bases remaining between them. The CDR3 sequence: CASSSGKSSYEQYF. In DNA form, the CDR3 reads TGTGCCAGCAGCTCAGGGAAATCATCCTACGAGCAGTACTTC. The entire variable domain, with the rest obtained from reference TRBV7-9 and TRBJ2-7, is as follows: DTGVSQNPRHKITKRGQNVTFRCDPISEHNRLYWYRQTLGQGPEFLTYFQNEAQLEKSRLLSDRFSAERPKGSFSTLEIQRTEQGDSAMYLCASSSGKSSYEQYFGPGTRLTVT.

The table lists this clonotype with a few counts. This chain connects TRBV7-9 to TRBJ2-1, with 11 bases lining up with TRBD2. The germline V gene has CDR1 SEHNR and CDR2 FQNEAQ (reference sequence). The CDR3 is 14 residues long. Trimming took 5 bases from V and 5 from J; bases not matched to a gene: 2. CDR3 sequence reads: CASSPTSGDNEQFF. The CDR3 DNA is TGTGCCAGCAGCCCGACTAGCGGGGACAATGAGCAGTTCTTC.

This chain uses TRBV4-3 with TRBJ2-1; D is unclear. Trimming stripped 0 bases from V and 10 bases from J, with 13 bases between. From germline, CDR1 is LGHNA and CDR2 YSLEER. This CDR3 contains 14 residues. For the CDR3, the DNA is TGCGCCAGCAGCCAAGATCTGACACCAAGGGAGCAGTTCTTC. It is translated as CASSQDLTPREQFF.

This clonotype has ten or more counts. The chain recombines TRBV5-1 with TRBJ2-6; D unresolved. Germline CDR1 SGHRS, CDR2 YFSETQ. V lost 0 bases and J 2 bases, leaving 9 bases between the germline ends. The CDR3 spans 16 residues. The CDR3 sequence: CASSLAERAGANVLTF. For the CDR3, the DNA is TGCGCCAGCAGCTTGGCCGAAAGGGCTGGGGCCAACGTCCTGACTTTC.

V gene TRBV10-2 combines with J gene TRBJ2-5, with 8 bases lining up with TRBD2. In germline, CDR1 is WSHSY, CDR2 SAAADI. V was clipped by 3 bases and J by 2 bases; unmatched bases: 5. CDR3 size: 15 residues. Written as DNA, the CDR3 is TGCGCCAGCAGTGATGGGACTAGAGCTCAAGAGACCCAGTACTTC. Translated: CASSDGTRAQETQYF.

V usage is TRBV13 and J usage is TRBJ2-1, with 9 bases lining up with TRBD2. Germline V lookup: CDR1 PRHDT, CDR2 FYEKMQ (reference sequence). The CDR3 sequence is 17 residues long. CDR3 in amino acids: CTFSLGGGAQTYNEQFF. CDR3 nucleotide sequence: TGTACCTTCAGTTTAGGCGGGGGGGCCCAAACCTACAATGAGCAGTTCTTC.

In its sample, this clonotype was seen a few times. V usage is TRBV14 and J usage is TRBJ2-7, with TRBD1 identical over 9 bases. V was pared by 2 bases and J by 3 bases, with 11 bases of the junction left unmatched. CDR1 and CDR2 (germline): SGHDN, FVKESK. The CDR3 runs 17 residues. The CDR3 is CASSQKTRDRDVYEQYF. CDR3 coding DNA: TGTGCCAGCAGCCAAAAAACTAGGGACAGGGATGTCTACGAGCAGTACTTC.

This clonotype has a handful of counts. The rearrangement links TRBV24-1 to TRBJ2-5; 9 bases map to TRBD1. The junction had 6 bases not matched to a gene; V was cut back by 5 bases and J by 3 bases. Per the germline V gene, CDR1 is KGHDR and CDR2 is SFDVKD. The length of the CDR3 is 15 residues. Here the CDR3 DNA reads TGTGCCACCAGTGCACCCACAGGGGGCAAAGAGACCCAGTACTTC. It yields the protein CATSAPTGGKETQYF.

The sample holds many counts of this clonotype. The rearrangement uses TRBV28 and TRBJ1-2; TRBD1 aligns across 10 bases. V shed 6 bases and J 1 base; nucleotides not matched to a gene: 11. The CDR3 totals 17 residues. Germline V gene sequence: CDR1 MDHEN, CDR2 SYDVKM. The CDR3: CASRPWTGGLVNYGYTF. The CDR3 DNA reads TGTGCCAGCAGGCCCTGGACAGGGGGGCTGGTTAACTATGGCTACACCTTC.

This clonotype was detected only a few times. This chain uses TRBV7-9 with TRBJ2-5; no firm D call. Germline CDR1 is SEHNR and CDR2 is FQNEAQ (reference sequence). Trimming shortened V by 2 bases and J by 5 bases, and 9 bases separated the two germline ends. This CDR3 contains 13 residues. CDR3 in DNA: TGTGCCAGCAGCTTAAATGCCCTGGAGACCCAGTACTTC. This gives the protein CASSLNALETQYF.

The chain links TRBV6-2 or TRBV6-3 to TRBJ2-3; 8 bases map to TRBD2. Germline lookup yields CDR1 MNHEY and CDR2 SVGEGT. V dropped 5 bases and J dropped 0; count of bases not matched to a gene: 13. The CDR3 runs 18 residues. The CDR3 nucleotides are TGTGCCAGCAGTCCCCCCCGGGGGGGGAGCGTCAGCACAGATACGCAGTATTTT. It encodes CASSPPRGGSVSTDTQYF.

There are many counts of this clonotype. The chain joins TRBV12-3 or TRBV12-4 to TRBJ2-2, with D possibly being TRBD1 (7 bases). V gave up 5 bases and J gave up 4 bases, with 14 bases separating them. The CDR3 sequence is 15 residues long. The CDR3 is CASSPRQGGTGELFF. DNA of the CDR3: TGTGCCAGCAGTCCCCGACAGGGAGGCACCGGGGAGCTGTTTTTT.

There are a few counts of this clonotype. The chain couples TRBV3-1 to TRBJ2-7; 9 positions agree with TRBD2. Germline V gives CDR1 LGHDT, CDR2 YNNKEL (reference sequence). The CDR3 covers 14 residues. With V trimmed by 4 bases and J by 6 bases, 7 bases remained unmatched. CDR3 bases: TGTGCCAGCAGCCCCCCGCGGGGGGGCATCGAGCAGTACTTC. Translating it yields CASSPPRGGIEQYF.

This clonotype was seen a handful of times. J is TRBJ2-7 and V is TRBV28; 7 bases align to TRBD1. This CDR3 is built from 15 residues. The ends lost 4 bases at V and 7 bases at J; junction bases unmatched: 13. Germline lookup yields CDR1 MDHEN and CDR2 SYDVKM. The CDR3 nucleotides are TGTGCCAGCAGTTCAGAGGCGACAGGGCGTCGGGAGCAGTACTTC. Its protein is CASSSEATGRREQYF.

There are many counts of this clonotype. The chain links TRBV5-1 to TRBJ2-7, with D possibly matching TRBD1 (5 bases). Germline CDR1 and CDR2: SGHRS and YFSETQ. V shed 0 bases and J shed 3 bases, with 7 bases lying between them. This CDR3 is 13 amino acids long. The CDR3 loop reads CASSLEGHYEQYF. CDR3 DNA: TGCGCCAGCAGCTTGGAGGGGCACTACGAGCAGTACTTC.

The chain joins TRBV10-3 to TRBJ2-3, with a tentative D call TRBD2 (6 bases). Germline assignment: CDR1 ENHRY and CDR2 SYGVKD. V lost 0 bases and J 3 bases, leaving 13 bases between the germline ends. This CDR3 comprises 16 residues. CDR3 DNA: TGTGCCATCAGTGAGTCAAGGGAGGTAAAGACAGATACGCAGTATTTT. Protein product: CAISESREVKTDTQYF.

This clonotype was seen ten or more times. J is TRBJ2-3 and V is TRBV29-1, with 12 bases identical to TRBD2. V lost 2 bases, J lost 0 bases, and 0 bases stayed unmatched. This CDR3 has 15 residues. Germline loops: CDR1 SQVTM, CDR2 ANQGSEA. CDR3 residues: CSVELAGGSTDTQYF. In nucleotides, the CDR3 is TGCAGCGTTGAACTAGCGGGGGGGAGCACAGATACGCAGTATTTT.

The chain links TRBV4-2 to TRBJ2-1, with TRBD2 identical over 10 bases. The CDR3 totals 16 residues. CDR1 is LGHNA and CDR2 is YNFKEQ in the germline V gene. J lost 3 bases, V lost 3 bases, and 5 bases had no gene match. The CDR3 reads CASSHALAGDYNEQFF. The CDR3 DNA reads as TGTGCCAGCAGCCACGCGCTAGCGGGGGACTACAATGAGCAGTTCTTC.

The rearrangement links TRBV29-1 to TRBJ2-1; perhaps D is TRBD1 or TRBD2 (6 bases each). Germline V gene sequence: CDR1 SQVTM, CDR2 ANQGSEA. This CDR3 region has 12 residues. V lost 4 bases and J lost 8, with 12 bases in between. Here the CDR3 reads CSVAWGADEQFF. In DNA, the CDR3 is TGCAGCGTTGCGTGGGGGGCCGATGAGCAGTTCTTC.